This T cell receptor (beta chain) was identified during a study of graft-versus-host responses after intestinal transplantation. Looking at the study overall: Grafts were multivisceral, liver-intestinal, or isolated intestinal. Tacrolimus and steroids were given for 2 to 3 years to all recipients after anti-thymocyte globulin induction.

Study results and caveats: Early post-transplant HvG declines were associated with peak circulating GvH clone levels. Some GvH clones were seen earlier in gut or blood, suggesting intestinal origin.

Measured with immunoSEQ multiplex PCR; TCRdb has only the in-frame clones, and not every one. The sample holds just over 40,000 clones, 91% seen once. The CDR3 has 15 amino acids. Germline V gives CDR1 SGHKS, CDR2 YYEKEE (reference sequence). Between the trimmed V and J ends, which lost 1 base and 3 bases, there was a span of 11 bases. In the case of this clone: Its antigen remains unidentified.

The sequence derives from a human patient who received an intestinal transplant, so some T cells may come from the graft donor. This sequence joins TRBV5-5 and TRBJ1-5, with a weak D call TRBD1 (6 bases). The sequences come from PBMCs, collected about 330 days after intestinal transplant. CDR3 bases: TGTGCCAGCAGCTTGCGGGGGGCGTACAATCAGCCCCAGCATTTT. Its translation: CASSLRGAYNQPQHF.